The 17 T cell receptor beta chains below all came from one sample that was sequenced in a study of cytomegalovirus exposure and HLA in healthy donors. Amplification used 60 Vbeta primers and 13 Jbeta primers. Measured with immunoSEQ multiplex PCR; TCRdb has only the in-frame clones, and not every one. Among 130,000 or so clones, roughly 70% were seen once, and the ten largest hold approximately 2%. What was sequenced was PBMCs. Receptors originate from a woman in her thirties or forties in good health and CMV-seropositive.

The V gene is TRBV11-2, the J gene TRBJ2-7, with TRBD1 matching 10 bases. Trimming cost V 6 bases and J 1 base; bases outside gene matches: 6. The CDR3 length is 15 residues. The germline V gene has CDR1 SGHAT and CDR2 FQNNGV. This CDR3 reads CASSRRDRGSYEQYF. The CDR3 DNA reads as TGTGCCAGCAGTCGACGGGACAGGGGTTCCTACGAGCAGTACTTC.

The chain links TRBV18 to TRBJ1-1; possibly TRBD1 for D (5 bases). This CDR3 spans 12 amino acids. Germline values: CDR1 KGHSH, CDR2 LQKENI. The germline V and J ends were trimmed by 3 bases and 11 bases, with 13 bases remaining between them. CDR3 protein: CASSPRGDVAFF. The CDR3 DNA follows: TGTGCCAGCTCACCTCGCGGGGACGTGGCTTTCTTT.

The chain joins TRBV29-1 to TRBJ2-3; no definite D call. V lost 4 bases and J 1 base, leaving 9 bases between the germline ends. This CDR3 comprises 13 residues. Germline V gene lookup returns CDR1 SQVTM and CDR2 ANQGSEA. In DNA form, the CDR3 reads TGCAGCGTTGTTAGCTCGGGCACAGATACGCAGTATTTT. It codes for CSVVSSGTDTQYF.

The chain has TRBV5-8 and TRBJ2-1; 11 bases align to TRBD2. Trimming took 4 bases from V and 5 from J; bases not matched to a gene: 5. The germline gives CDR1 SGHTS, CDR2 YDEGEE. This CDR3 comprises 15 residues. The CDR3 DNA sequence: TGTGCCAGCAGCACAGGGACTAGCGGTGACAATGAGCAGTTCTTC. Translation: CASSTGTSGDNEQFF.

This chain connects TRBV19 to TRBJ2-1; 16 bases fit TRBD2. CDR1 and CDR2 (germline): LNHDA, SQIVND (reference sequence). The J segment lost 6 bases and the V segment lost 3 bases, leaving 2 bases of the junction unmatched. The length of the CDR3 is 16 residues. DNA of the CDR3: TGTGCCAGTAGTATGGGACTAGCGGGAGGGTCCAATGAGCAGTTCTTC. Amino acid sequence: CASSMGLAGGSNEQFF.

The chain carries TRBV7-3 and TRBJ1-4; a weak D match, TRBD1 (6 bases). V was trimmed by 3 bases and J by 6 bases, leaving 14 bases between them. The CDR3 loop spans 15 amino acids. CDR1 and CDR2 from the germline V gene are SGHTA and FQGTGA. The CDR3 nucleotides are TGTGCCAGCAGCTTGGGGGGGGCCGGGGATGAAAAACTGTTTTTT. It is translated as CASSLGGAGDEKLFF.

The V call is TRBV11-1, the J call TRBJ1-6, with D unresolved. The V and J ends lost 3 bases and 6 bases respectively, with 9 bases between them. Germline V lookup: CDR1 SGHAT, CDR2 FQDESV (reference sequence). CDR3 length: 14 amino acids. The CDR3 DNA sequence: TGTGCCAGCAGCTTCGGGAATACTAATTCACCCCTCCACTTT. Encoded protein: CASSFGNTNSPLHF.

The CDR3 loop reads CASSDIWGERGGISEQFF. CDR3 in DNA: TGTGCCAGCAGTGACATATGGGGTGAGCGGGGGGGCATTAGTGAGCAGTTCTTC. The V gene is TRBV25-1, the J gene TRBJ2-1; 10 bases line up with TRBD2. The CDR3 is 18 amino acids. The trim removed 3 bases at V and 9 bases at J, leaving 17 bases unmatched. In germline, CDR1 is MGHDK, CDR2 SYGVNS.

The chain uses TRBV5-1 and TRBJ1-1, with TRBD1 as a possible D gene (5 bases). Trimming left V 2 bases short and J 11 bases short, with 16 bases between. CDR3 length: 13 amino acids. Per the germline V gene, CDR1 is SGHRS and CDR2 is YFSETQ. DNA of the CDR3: TGCGCCAGCAGCTTCGCTATCGACAGCAGGGCTTTCTTT. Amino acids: CASSFAIDSRAFF. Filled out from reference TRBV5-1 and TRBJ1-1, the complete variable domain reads KAGVTQTPRYLIKTRGQQVTLSCSPISGHRSVSWYQQTPGQGLQFLFEYFSETQRNKGNFPGRFSGRQFSNSRSEMNVSTLELGDSALYLCASSFAIDSRAFFGQGTRLTVV.

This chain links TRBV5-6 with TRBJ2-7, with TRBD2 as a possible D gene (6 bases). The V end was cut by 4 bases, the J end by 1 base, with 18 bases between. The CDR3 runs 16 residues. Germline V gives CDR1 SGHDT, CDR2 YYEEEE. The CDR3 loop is CASSKLAERGSYEQYF. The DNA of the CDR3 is TGTGCCAGCAGCAAATTAGCGGAGAGGGGATCCTACGAGCAGTACTTC.

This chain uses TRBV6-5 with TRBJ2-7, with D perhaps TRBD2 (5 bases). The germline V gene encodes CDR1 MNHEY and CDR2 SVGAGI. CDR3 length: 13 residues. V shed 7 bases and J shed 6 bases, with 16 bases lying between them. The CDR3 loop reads CASTGSVNAEQYF. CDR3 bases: TGTGCCAGCACGGGGTCCGTAAATGCCGAGCAGTACTTC.

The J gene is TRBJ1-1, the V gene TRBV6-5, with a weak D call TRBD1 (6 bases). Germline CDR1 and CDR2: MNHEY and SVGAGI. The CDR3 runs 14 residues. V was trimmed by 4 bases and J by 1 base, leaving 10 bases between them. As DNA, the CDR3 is TGTGCCAGCAGTTGGACAGTGGGGAACACTGAAGCTTTCTTT. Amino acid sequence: CASSWTVGNTEAFF.

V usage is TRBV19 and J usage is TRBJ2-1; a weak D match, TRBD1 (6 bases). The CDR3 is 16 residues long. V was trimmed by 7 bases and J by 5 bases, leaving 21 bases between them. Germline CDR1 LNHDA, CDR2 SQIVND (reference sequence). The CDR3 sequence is CASTTTGTTQNNEQFF. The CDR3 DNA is TGTGCCAGTACGACAACGGGGACAACCCAAAACAATGAGCAGTTCTTC.

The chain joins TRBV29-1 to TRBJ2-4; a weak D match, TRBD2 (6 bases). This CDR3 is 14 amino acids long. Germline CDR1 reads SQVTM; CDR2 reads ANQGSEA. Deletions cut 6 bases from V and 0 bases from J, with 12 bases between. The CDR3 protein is CSVDMGGAKNIQYF. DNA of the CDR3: TGCAGCGTCGACATGGGGGGAGCCAAAAACATTCAGTACTTC. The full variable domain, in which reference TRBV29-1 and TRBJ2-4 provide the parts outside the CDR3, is SAVISQKPSRDICQRGTSLTIQCQVDSQVTMMFWYRQQPGQSLTLIATANQGSEATYESGFVIDKFPISRPNLTFSTLTVSNMSPEDSSIYLCSVDMGGAKNIQYFGAGTRLSVL.

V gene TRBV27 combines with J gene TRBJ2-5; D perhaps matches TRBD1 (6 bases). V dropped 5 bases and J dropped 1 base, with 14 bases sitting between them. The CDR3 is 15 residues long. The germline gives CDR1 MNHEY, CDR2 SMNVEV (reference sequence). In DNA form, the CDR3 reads TGTGCCAGCAGTGTTCTCGGGACAAGCCAAGAGACCCAGTACTTC. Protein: CASSVLGTSQETQYF.

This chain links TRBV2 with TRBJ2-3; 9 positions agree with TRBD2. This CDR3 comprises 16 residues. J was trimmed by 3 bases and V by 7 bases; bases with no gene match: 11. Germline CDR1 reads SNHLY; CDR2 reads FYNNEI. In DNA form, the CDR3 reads TGTGCCAGCATCGAGGGCGGGAGGGCCGGGACAGATACGCAGTATTTT. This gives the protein CASIEGGRAGTDTQYF.

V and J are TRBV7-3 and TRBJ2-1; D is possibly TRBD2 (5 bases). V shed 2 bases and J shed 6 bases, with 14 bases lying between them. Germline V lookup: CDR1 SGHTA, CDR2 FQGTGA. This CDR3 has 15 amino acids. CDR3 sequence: CASSLEVGAVNEQFF. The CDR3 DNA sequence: TGTGCCAGCAGCTTAGAGGTGGGAGCGGTCAATGAGCAGTTCTTC.